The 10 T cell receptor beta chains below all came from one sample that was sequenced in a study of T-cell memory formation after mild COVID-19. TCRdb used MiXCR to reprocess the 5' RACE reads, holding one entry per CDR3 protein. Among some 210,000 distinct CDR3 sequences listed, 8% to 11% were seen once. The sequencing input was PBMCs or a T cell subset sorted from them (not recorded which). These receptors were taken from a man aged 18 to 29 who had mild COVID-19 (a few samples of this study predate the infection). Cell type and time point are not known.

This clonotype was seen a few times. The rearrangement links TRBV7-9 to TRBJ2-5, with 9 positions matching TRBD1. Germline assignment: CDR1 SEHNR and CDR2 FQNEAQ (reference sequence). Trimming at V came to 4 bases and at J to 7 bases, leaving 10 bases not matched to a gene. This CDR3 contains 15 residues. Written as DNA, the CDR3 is TGTGCCAGCAGCTCCCGGGACAGGGATTCAGGGACCCAGTACTTC. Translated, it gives CASSSRDRDSGTQYF.

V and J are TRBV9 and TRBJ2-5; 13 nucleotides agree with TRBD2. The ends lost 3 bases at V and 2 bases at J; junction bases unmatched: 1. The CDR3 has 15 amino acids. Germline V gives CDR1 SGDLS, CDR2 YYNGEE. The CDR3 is CASSGTSGGQETQYF. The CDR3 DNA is TGTGCCAGCAGCGGGACTAGCGGGGGACAAGAGACCCAGTACTTC.

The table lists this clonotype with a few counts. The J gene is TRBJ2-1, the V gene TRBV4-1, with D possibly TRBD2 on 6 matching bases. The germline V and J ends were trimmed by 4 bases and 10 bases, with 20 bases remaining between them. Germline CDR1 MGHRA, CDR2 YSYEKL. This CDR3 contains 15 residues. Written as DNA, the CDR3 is TGCGCCAGCAGCCCCAAGAGCCCGGCGGGAAGCGAGCAGTTCTTC. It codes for CASSPKSPAGSEQFF.

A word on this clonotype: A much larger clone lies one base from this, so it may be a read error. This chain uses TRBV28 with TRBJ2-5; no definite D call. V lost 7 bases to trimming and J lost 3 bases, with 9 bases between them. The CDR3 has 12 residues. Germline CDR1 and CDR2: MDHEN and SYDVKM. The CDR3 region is CASNAAEETQYF. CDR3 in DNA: TGTGCCAGCAACGCGGCTGAAGAGACCCAGTACTTC. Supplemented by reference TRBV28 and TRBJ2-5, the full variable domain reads DVKVTQSSRYLVKRTGEKVFLECVQDMDHENMFWYRQDPGLGLRLIYFSYDVKMKEKGDIPEGYSVSREKKERFSLILESASTNQTSMYLCASNAAEETQYFGPGTRLLVL.

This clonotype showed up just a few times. CDR3 in amino acids: CASSQDRKGPLHF. The CDR3 nucleotides are TGCGCCAGCAGCCAAGATCGAAAAGGGCCCCTCCACTTT. This chain joins TRBV4-3 and TRBJ1-6; D is ambiguous. CDR1 is LGHNA and CDR2 is YSLEER in the germline V gene. V dropped 0 bases and J dropped 13 bases, with 10 bases sitting between them. This CDR3 has 13 residues.

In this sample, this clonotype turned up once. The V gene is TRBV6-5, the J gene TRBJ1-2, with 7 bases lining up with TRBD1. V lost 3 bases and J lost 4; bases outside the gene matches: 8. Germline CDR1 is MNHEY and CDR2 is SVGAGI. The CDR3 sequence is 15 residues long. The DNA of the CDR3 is TGTGCCAGCAGTTATGGTGGAGGGGGCGGCTATGGCTACACCTTC. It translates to CASSYGGGGGYGYTF.

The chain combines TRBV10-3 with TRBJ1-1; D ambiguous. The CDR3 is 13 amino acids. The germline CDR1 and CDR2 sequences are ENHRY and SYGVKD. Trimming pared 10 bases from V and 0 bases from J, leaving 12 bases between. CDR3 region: CATSENLNTEAFF. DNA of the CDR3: TGTGCCACCTCAGAGAACTTGAACACTGAAGCTTTCTTT.

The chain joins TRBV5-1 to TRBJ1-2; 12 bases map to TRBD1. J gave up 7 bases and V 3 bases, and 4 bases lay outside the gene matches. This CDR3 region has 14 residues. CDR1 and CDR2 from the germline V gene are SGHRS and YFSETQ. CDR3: CASSSGQGAIGYTF. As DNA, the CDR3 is TGCGCCAGCAGCTCGGGACAGGGGGCAATTGGCTACACCTTC. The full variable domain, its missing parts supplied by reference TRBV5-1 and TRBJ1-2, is KAGVTQTPRYLIKTRGQQVTLSCSPISGHRSVSWYQQTPGQGLQFLFEYFSETQRNKGNFPGRFSGRQFSNSRSEMNVSTLELGDSALYLCASSSGQGAIGYTFGSGTRLTVV.

CDR3 sequence reads: CASSYALSTDTQYF. As DNA, the CDR3 is TGTGCCAGCAGTTACGCCCTGAGCACAGATACGCAGTATTTT. The chain carries TRBV6-5 and TRBJ2-3; D unclear. The V and J ends lost 2 bases and 0 bases respectively, with 6 bases between them. CDR3 length equals 14 residues. Germline loops: CDR1 MNHEY, CDR2 SVGAGI.

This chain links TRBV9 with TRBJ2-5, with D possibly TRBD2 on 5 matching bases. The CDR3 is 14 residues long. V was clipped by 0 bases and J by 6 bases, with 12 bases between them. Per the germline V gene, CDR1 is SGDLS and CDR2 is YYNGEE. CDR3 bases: TGTGCCAGCAGCGTAGGAGGGAAAGATCAGACCCAGTACTTC. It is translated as CASSVGGKDQTQYF.